This T cell receptor (beta chain) was recorded in a study of CD8+ T cells in alopecia areata. Whole-study findings and limits: An increase in clonality over normal scalp was evident in lesional scalp, especially alopecia totalis/universalis.

Germline V CDR1 and CDR2: LNHDA, SQIVND (reference sequence). Trimming took off 10 bases at V and 3 bases at J, with 10 bases between the two ends. This CDR3 region has 12 residues. Patients with alopecia areata provided lesional scalp punch biopsies as well as peripheral blood. Sorted out of PBMCs were CD4+ T cells and CD8+ T cells. RNA extraction was followed by reverse transcription into cDNA, which acted as the sequencing template. TCRdb's copy holds only in-frame clones and misses some; the assay was immunoSEQ multiplex PCR. In the table there are around 250,000 clones, around 67% of which are singletons. In the case of this clone: Its antigen is not identified.

This specimen was CD4+ T cells sorted from blood, taken at week 0. The source is a human donor with alopecia areata. This chain joins TRBV19 and TRBJ1-5; maybe TRBD1 (5 bases). CDR3 protein: CATETANQPQHF. CDR3 nucleotide sequence: TGTGCCACGGAGACAGCCAATCAGCCCCAGCATTTT.